Listed below are T cell receptor beta chains from one sample, sequenced in a study of T-cell reconstitution after alpha-beta-depleted transplantation in children. TCRdb called the PCR reads again in MiXCR, with one record for every CDR3 protein. The sample has over 150,000 distinct CDR3 sequences; 14% to 15% are singletons. The sample was PBMCs from the stem cell graft donor, taken from the stem cell graft. The receptors stem from a human donor who donated a stem cell graft to a child with acute lymphoblastic leukemia. CDR3s include the opening cysteine and the closing phenylalanine or tryptophan. A D gene is named only where the DNA matches it firmly. Expanded clones are given a class, and other clones once, few, many or no size at all.

clone_size	j_call	d_call	v_call	cdr3_length	cdr3_aa	cdr3_nt
many	TRBJ2-3	TRBD2	TRBV3-1	16	CASSRLTSGSGDTQYF	TGTGCCAGCAGCCGACTGACTAGCGGGAGTGGAGATACGCAGTATTTT
few	TRBJ2-5	-	TRBV7-9	11	CASLGVKTQYF	TGTGCCAGCCTCGGAGTAAAGACCCAGTACTTC
many	TRBJ2-1	-	TRBV28	16	CASRRRGRASYNEQFF	TGTGCCAGCAGGAGAAGGGGGAGGGCCTCCTACAATGAGCAGTTCTTC
many	TRBJ1-1	-	TRBV5-1	14	CASSPEGSDTEAFF	TGCGCCAGCAGTCCCGAGGGCTCGGACACTGAAGCTTTCTTT
-	TRBJ2-1	-	TRBV20-1	16	CSARVGERGVFGEQFF	TGCAGTGCTAGGGTGGGGGAGAGGGGGGTTTTTGGTGAGCAGTTCTTC
few	TRBJ2-5	-	TRBV10-3	15	CAISDLRARQETQYF	TGTGCCATCAGTGATTTAAGAGCAAGACAAGAGACCCAGTACTTC
many	TRBJ2-5	-	TRBV7-2	14	CASSQGQIQETQYF	TGTGCCAGCAGCCAAGGACAGATACAAGAGACCCAGTACTTC
-	TRBJ2-5	-	TRBV20-1	14	CSAGGGGGKETQYF	TGCAGTGCTGGGGGAGGGGGGGGGAAAGAGACCCAGTACTTC
many	TRBJ2-7	-	TRBV12-3/TRBV12-4	13	CASGRDSSYEQYF	TGTGCCAGCGGGAGGGACAGCTCCTACGAGCAGTACTTC
few	TRBJ2-7	-	TRBV5-1	17	CASSSTTPGGGGLEQYF	TGCGCCAGCAGTTCAACTACCCCAGGAGGAGGGGGACTCGAGCAGTACTTC
many	TRBJ2-3	-	TRBV5-1	15	CASSLPSVGTDTQYF	TGCGCCAGCAGCTTGCCCTCGGTGGGCACAGATACGCAGTATTTT
many	TRBJ2-3	-	TRBV20-1	14	CSARGGGLPDTQYF	TGCAGTGCTAGAGGGGGGGGGCTCCCAGATACGCAGTATTTT
many	TRBJ2-5	-	TRBV6-5	14	CASSPGGVKETQYF	TGTGCCAGCAGTCCCGGAGGGGTAAAAGAGACCCAGTACTTC
many	TRBJ1-6	TRBD1	TRBV6-5	15	CASSYRRGLNSPLHF	TGTGCCAGCAGTTACAGGAGGGGGCTAAATTCACCCCTCCACTTT
many	TRBJ1-2	-	TRBV6-5	15	CASSSATGRGYGYTF	TGTGCCAGCAGTTCCGCAACAGGGCGCGGCTATGGCTACACCTTC
many	TRBJ2-2	-	TRBV5-1	14	CASSLSGNTGELFF	TGCGCCAGCAGCTTATCAGGGAACACCGGGGAGCTGTTTTTT
many	TRBJ1-1	-	TRBV12-3/TRBV12-4	14	CASRLQGFSNEAFF	TGTGCCAGCAGACTACAGGGATTTTCCAATGAAGCTTTCTTT
many	TRBJ1-1	-	TRBV9	15	CASSVENSGYTEAFF	TGTGCCAGCAGCGTAGAAAACTCGGGGTACACTGAAGCTTTCTTT
-	TRBJ1-6	-	TRBV12-3/TRBV12-4	15	CASTAARGVGSPLHF	TGTGCCAGCACTGCGGCACGGGGAGTAGGTTCACCCCTCCACTTT